This TCR beta chain was obtained from a study of blood T cell repertoires in COVID-19. Study at large: There were acute and convalescent COVID-19 samples, and they came from the United States, Italy and Spain. T cells, B-cell-depleted T cells, or PBMCs provided the cDNA or gDNA that served as material.

Clones were sequenced by immunoSEQ multiplex PCR, and TCRdb holds only the in-frame ones, with some missing. The sample includes about 190,000 clones, 84% seen only once; the top ten take about 3.2%. J gave up 6 bases and V 1 base, and 6 bases lay outside the gene matches. The CDR3 loop spans 15 amino acids. The germline gives CDR1 LNHDA, CDR2 SQIVND (reference sequence). A PCR-confirmed or clinician-diagnosed COVID-19 case had contacted exposed participants within 2 weeks of entry. The origin of this receptor is a woman aged 25 to 39 who had been exposed to COVID-19. The sample comprised PBMCs or T cells enriched from blood (not recorded which). The chain links TRBV19 to TRBJ1-5; 7 nucleotides align to TRBD1. DNA for the CDR3: TGTGCCAGTAGTATAGTCGGGACAGAAAGTCAGCCCCAGCATTTT. Protein: CASSIVGTESQPQHF.